The entry that follows covers one T cell receptor beta chain sequence. The antigen it binds to is not known. Base quality data are lacking; no much larger clone is found one base away. CD8 naive samples consisted of CD45RO-negative cells that were positively selected for CCR7, yielding a CD45RA+CCR7+ population without TemRA cells. Healthy HIV-negative adults with no recently reported acute infections or vaccinations were included as donors. Every donor was a Caucasian adult living in Nashville, Tennessee, USA. Blood was collected by leukapheresis, and PBMCs were isolated by Ficoll-Histopaque density gradient centrifugation and then cryopreserved in liquid nitrogen vapor phase. Analytical flow cytometry was used to check the purity and quantity of every magnetically sorted T cell population. Each sorted fraction had its genomic DNA isolated and then quantified by UV absorbance on a Nanodrop 2000c.

The sample comes from a study of shared clonotypes between healthy human individuals (dated by TCRdb to about 2020). Looking at the study overall: The cohort included a few men and two women between 18 and 49 years of age. For each donor, CD4 naive and CD4 memory were each run on three plates, CD8 naive on two plates, and CD8 memory on one plate. Leukapheresis yielded between about 0.94 and 9 billion PBMCs per donor. Libraries were prepared and TCR repertoires were sequenced by different laboratories using diverse techniques, in order to increase sequencing depth and limit assay-specific biases. To estimate repertoire size and how much clonotypes are shared between individuals, the study performed deep sequencing of blood TCR repertoires from five healthy adults. What the research found in general, with its limitations: Because the study included only a small number of donors, the genetic and exposure-history diversity represented was limited. Compared with non-shared clonotypes, clonotypes shared by all four sorted-subset donors had higher generation probabilities. Based on pairwise subsampling, the degree of clonotype sharing among donors was expected to be affected by sequencing depth. Naive subsets generally had larger estimated clonotype richness than memory subsets. Incomplete sequencing was indicated by rarefaction of sorted-subset datasets, despite the large sequencing depth. Sharing across several donors was observed for around 5% of naive CD4, 3.5% of naive CD8, 2.3% of memory CD4, and around 0.44% of memory CD8 clonotypes. Sampling was limited to blood, and TCR repertoires in tissue likely differ from TCR repertoires in blood.

There are 15 amino acids in the CDR3, from cysteine to phenylalanine inclusive. CDR3 DNA only is kept here, 45 bases in frame from base 1. CDR1 and CDR2 are drawn from the germline V gene (reference sequence): LNHDA, SQIVND. The junction carries 12 bases between V and J, which are trimmed by 1 base and 3 bases respectively. TCR CDR3 regions were amplified from genomic DNA by multiplex PCR using the deep immunoSEQ assay. Extracted genomic DNA from each cell subset was spread evenly across all wells of several immunoSEQ 96-well plates, with each plate serving as a replicate. Each replicate PCR for sorted subsets received around 200 ng genomic DNA, equal to 30,000 or so T cell genomes. Purified libraries were quantified with a Qubit 3.0 fluorometer, sized on a Bioanalyzer 2100, and re-quantified with the KAPA Library Quantification kit. Every immunoSEQ 96-well plate was sequenced on a dedicated single-read 150-cycle Illumina NextSeq 550 flow cell. For the original study's pipeline: Because the immunoSEQ output included only junctional sequences and no quality scores, the filtering could not be the same as the filtering used for full-length reads. To assign V/J genes and CDR3, sequences were annotated using PyIR, a Python wrapper for IgBLAST v1.9, with IMGT germline references. Reads with weak V/J assignments (E-value above 1e-6), missing CDR3, stop codons, out-of-frame junctions, or ambiguous translated residues were removed. V3J clonotypes were defined as sequences sharing an identical inferred V gene, J gene, and CDR3 amino acid sequence. To compute the percentage overlap between repertoires, the number of shared unique clonotypes was divided by the size of the smaller repertoire. Repertoire richness was assessed with RTK rarefaction, the Chao1 estimator, and Recon v2.1 estimates of unobserved clonotypes. OLGA was used to compute generation probabilities for all TCRbeta clonotypes that the gDNA method yielded from four donors. TCRdb obtained this table from immuneACCESS and retained in-frame rearrangements with V and J assigned. These tables miss some clones; where compared with another copy, unresolved V genes account for less than half of the shortfall, and the remainder is unexplained. D and trimming come from the DNA, and the V and J calls and clone size come from that table. The sample yields some 2 million clones; over 85% were counted once. The leading ten clones occupy approximately 1.2% of the sample.

The specimen sequenced was naive CD8+ T cells sorted from blood. The cell subset or site label, read with the paper, signifies: CD45RA+CCR7+. The chain was built from TRBV19 and TRBJ1-2; possibly the D gene is TRBD1, per 6 matching bases. The TCR comes from a man between 18 and 29 years old in good health. Here is the DNA: TGTGCCAGTAGTATAGCCGCAGGGGCCGACTATGGCTACACCTTC. This is translated as CASSIAAGADYGYTF.